Listed below are T cell receptor beta chains from one sample, sequenced in a study of cytomegalovirus exposure and HLA in healthy donors. Clones were sequenced by immunoSEQ multiplex PCR, and TCRdb holds only the in-frame ones, with some missing. The table includes fewer than 150,000 clones, roughly 80% detected once. Sequencing input: PBMCs. These receptors were taken from a male donor in good health and CMV-seronegative. CDR3s include the opening cysteine and the closing phenylalanine or tryptophan. Each record gives: J gene, D gene, V gene, clone size, CDR3 length, CDR3 protein, CDR3 DNA. The D gene is left open where the match is weak. Clone size is not always given. Where it is, it says once, few, many or a class for expanded clones.

J gene: TRBJ2-2
D gene: .
V gene: TRBV4-3
clone size: once
CDR3 length: 16
CDR3 protein: CASSQDRPGDGGELFF
CDR3 DNA: TGCGCCAGCAGCCAAGATCGTCCAGGGGATGGGGGGGAGCTGTTTTTT

J gene: TRBJ1-1
D gene: TRBD1
V gene: TRBV4-2
clone size: .
CDR3 length: 15
CDR3 protein: CASSQAGQGGTEAFF
CDR3 DNA: TGTGCCAGCAGCCAAGCGGGACAGGGCGGCACTGAAGCTTTCTTT

J gene: TRBJ2-7
D gene: .
V gene: TRBV4-1
clone size: .
CDR3 length: 14
CDR3 protein: CASSQDRQGYMFNF
CDR3 DNA: TGCGCCAGCAGCCAAGATCGCCAGGGCTATATGTTTAACTTC

J gene: TRBJ2-2
D gene: TRBD2
V gene: TRBV6-5
clone size: .
CDR3 length: 16
CDR3 protein: CASSSPAGGSVRELFF
CDR3 DNA: TGTGCCAGCAGTTCACCAGCGGGGGGATCCGTTAGGGAGCTGTTTTTT

J gene: TRBJ1-4
D gene: TRBD1
V gene: TRBV4-2
clone size: .
CDR3 length: 15
CDR3 protein: CASSHETGKNEKLFF
CDR3 DNA: TGTGCCAGCAGCCACGAGACAGGGAAGAATGAAAAACTGTTTTTT

J gene: TRBJ1-2
D gene: .
V gene: TRBV9
clone size: once
CDR3 length: 14
CDR3 protein: CASSASPGPYGYTF
CDR3 DNA: TGTGCCAGCAGCGCTTCACCAGGCCCTTATGGCTACACCTTC

J gene: TRBJ2-5
D gene: TRBD2
V gene: TRBV7-2
clone size: once
CDR3 length: 15
CDR3 protein: CASSYSGKGLGTQYF
CDR3 DNA: TGTGCCAGCAGCTACAGCGGGAAGGGTTTGGGGACCCAGTACTTC

J gene: TRBJ2-3
D gene: TRBD2
V gene: TRBV6-1
clone size: .
CDR3 length: 13
CDR3 protein: CASGLAGLDTQYF
CDR3 DNA: TGTGCCAGCGGACTAGCGGGGTTAGATACGCAGTATTTT

J gene: TRBJ2-7
D gene: .
V gene: TRBV10-3
clone size: .
CDR3 length: 12
CDR3 protein: CAISESTGEQYF
CDR3 DNA: TGTGCCATCAGTGAGTCTACGGGCGAGCAGTACTTC

J gene: TRBJ1-1
D gene: .
V gene: TRBV30
clone size: .
CDR3 length: 12
CDR3 protein: CAWWAGGAEAFF
CDR3 DNA: TGTGCCTGGTGGGCGGGGGGCGCTGAAGCTTTCTTT

J gene: TRBJ1-2
D gene: .
V gene: TRBV27
clone size: .
CDR3 length: 13
CDR3 protein: CASSFRDSYGYTF
CDR3 DNA: TGTGCCAGCAGTTTTCGGGATTCCTATGGCTACACCTTC

J gene: TRBJ2-1
D gene: TRBD2
V gene: TRBV4-3
clone size: .
CDR3 length: 21
CDR3 protein: CASSQVLGAGGGGESYNEQFF
CDR3 DNA: TGCGCCAGCAGCCAAGTCTTAGGAGCGGGGGGCGGGGGTGAATCCTACAATGAGCAGTTCTTC

J gene: TRBJ1-3
D gene: TRBD1
V gene: TRBV19
clone size: .
CDR3 length: 15
CDR3 protein: CASTSLDRTGNTIYF
CDR3 DNA: TGTGCCAGTACCTCGCTGGACAGGACTGGAAACACCATATATTTT

J gene: TRBJ2-5
D gene: TRBD2
V gene: TRBV27
clone size: .
CDR3 length: 15
CDR3 protein: CASSLGLGPQETQYF
CDR3 DNA: TGTGCCAGCAGTTTGGGACTAGGACCCCAGGAGACCCAGTACTTC

J gene: TRBJ1-1
D gene: .
V gene: TRBV18
clone size: .
CDR3 length: 14
CDR3 protein: CASSRLGGDTEAFF
CDR3 DNA: TGTGCCAGCTCGCGTCTAGGAGGGGATACTGAAGCTTTCTTT

J gene: TRBJ1-6
D gene: .
V gene: TRBV6-6
clone size: .
CDR3 length: 16
CDR3 protein: CASSSGVSSYNSPLHF
CDR3 DNA: TGTGCCAGCAGTTCAGGGGTTAGCTCCTATAATTCACCCCTCCACTTT

J gene: TRBJ1-3
D gene: .
V gene: TRBV4-3
clone size: .
CDR3 length: 15
CDR3 protein: CASSRSGGAGNTIYF
CDR3 DNA: TGCGCCAGCAGCCGTTCGGGGGGGGCTGGAAACACCATATATTTT